Listed below are T cell receptor beta chains from one sample, sequenced in a study of identical twins. TCRdb fed the 5' RACE reads into MiXCR, producing one record per CDR3 protein. There are approximately 700,000 distinct CDR3 sequences in the sample; about 20% occur only once, and roughly 14% lies in the top ten. The data were also submitted as part of a second study, on T cells expressing NK-cell markers.

Sequencing used PBMCs. These receptors originate from a woman aged 18 to 35 in good health. Both conserved end residues are part of each CDR3. Fields, in order: clone size, J gene, V gene, D gene, CDR3 protein, CDR3 DNA. The D gene is left open where the match is weak. Only part of the rows carry a size: once, few, many, or a class if the clone is expanded.

abundance: few
j_gene: TRBJ1-5
v_gene: TRBV6-1
d_gene: -
CDR3aa: CASILAGEQPQHF
CDR3nt: TGTGCCAGCATCTTAGCGGGGGAGCAGCCCCAGCATTTT

abundance: few
j_gene: TRBJ2-3
v_gene: TRBV20-1
d_gene: TRBD2
CDR3aa: CSARIAGERDTQYF
CDR3nt: TGCAGTGCTAGAATAGCGGGGGAGAGAGATACGCAGTATTTT

abundance: -
j_gene: TRBJ1-1
v_gene: TRBV20-1
d_gene: TRBD1
CDR3aa: CSATDRPDTEAFF
CDR3nt: TGCAGTGCCACGGACAGGCCGGACACTGAAGCTTTCTTT

abundance: few
j_gene: TRBJ2-7
v_gene: TRBV6-5
d_gene: TRBD1
CDR3aa: CASSYPRRQGYEQYF
CDR3nt: TGTGCCAGCAGTTACCCCCGTAGACAGGGCTACGAGCAGTACTTC

abundance: few
j_gene: TRBJ2-7
v_gene: TRBV20-1
d_gene: TRBD2
CDR3aa: CSGTSEFSYEQYF
CDR3nt: TGCAGTGGGACTAGCGAGTTTTCCTACGAGCAGTACTTC

abundance: -
j_gene: TRBJ1-1
v_gene: TRBV12-3/TRBV12-4
d_gene: -
CDR3aa: CASSLTKGSTEAFF
CDR3nt: TGTGCCAGCAGTTTGACAAAAGGGTCCACTGAAGCTTTCTTT

abundance: -
j_gene: TRBJ2-2
v_gene: TRBV13
d_gene: -
CDR3aa: CASSSGTLNTGELFF
CDR3nt: TGTGCCAGCAGCTCAGGGACACTCAACACCGGGGAGCTGTTTTTT

abundance: many
j_gene: TRBJ1-1
v_gene: TRBV12-3/TRBV12-4
d_gene: -
CDR3aa: CASSLWQDGSEAFF
CDR3nt: TGTGCCAGCAGTTTGTGGCAGGACGGGTCTGAAGCTTTCTTT

abundance: few
j_gene: TRBJ2-1
v_gene: TRBV10-3
d_gene: TRBD1
CDR3aa: CAAQGADREHEQFF
CDR3nt: TGTGCCGCTCAAGGAGCGGACAGGGAACATGAGCAGTTCTTC

abundance: few
j_gene: TRBJ2-7
v_gene: TRBV12-5
d_gene: -
CDR3aa: CASGLGGSSYEQYF
CDR3nt: TGTGCTAGTGGTTTGGGCGGAAGCTCCTACGAGCAGTACTTC

abundance: -
j_gene: TRBJ2-7
v_gene: TRBV29-1
d_gene: -
CDR3aa: CSVEWGQGEQYF
CDR3nt: TGCAGCGTTGAATGGGGGCAGGGCGAGCAGTACTTC

abundance: -
j_gene: TRBJ2-1
v_gene: TRBV5-5
d_gene: -
CDR3aa: CASSLFPPYNEQFF
CDR3nt: TGTGCCAGCAGCTTGTTCCCCCCCTACAATGAGCAGTTCTTC

abundance: -
j_gene: TRBJ2-7
v_gene: TRBV7-2
d_gene: -
CDR3aa: CASSFDRSYEQYF
CDR3nt: TGTGCCAGCAGCTTCGACAGGAGCTACGAGCAGTACTTC

abundance: -
j_gene: TRBJ1-5
v_gene: TRBV11-2
d_gene: -
CDR3aa: CASSLVSGVVPGPTGNQPQHF
CDR3nt: TGTGCCAGCAGCTTAGTCTCAGGGGTGGTCCCCGGACCCACAGGCAATCAGCCCCAGCATTTT

abundance: few
j_gene: TRBJ1-5
v_gene: TRBV3-1
d_gene: -
CDR3aa: CASSQAGRQPQHF
CDR3nt: TGTGCCAGCAGCCAGGCAGGACGTCAGCCCCAGCATTTT

abundance: -
j_gene: TRBJ2-5
v_gene: TRBV10-3
d_gene: -
CDR3aa: CAISESVAGTETQYF
CDR3nt: TGTGCCATCAGTGAGTCAGTGGCAGGGACGGAGACCCAGTACTTC

abundance: once
j_gene: TRBJ2-1
v_gene: TRBV9
d_gene: -
CDR3aa: CASSVGERNNEQFF
CDR3nt: TGTGCCAGCAGCGTAGGAGAGAGAAACAATGAGCAGTTCTTC

abundance: -
j_gene: TRBJ2-3
v_gene: TRBV24-1
d_gene: -
CDR3aa: CATSDSQGADTQYF
CDR3nt: TGTGCCACCAGTGATTCACAGGGCGCAGATACGCAGTATTTT

abundance: -
j_gene: TRBJ2-4
v_gene: TRBV6-5
d_gene: -
CDR3aa: CASSLLRDGKNIQYF
CDR3nt: TGTGCCAGCAGCTTACTCCGGGACGGCAAAAACATTCAGTACTTC

abundance: -
j_gene: TRBJ1-1
v_gene: TRBV12-3/TRBV12-4
d_gene: -
CDR3aa: CASLTDSYTEAFF
CDR3nt: TGTGCCAGCCTGACGGACAGTTACACTGAAGCTTTCTTT

abundance: -
j_gene: TRBJ1-1
v_gene: TRBV29-1
d_gene: -
CDR3aa: CSVGWAGDTYTEAFF
CDR3nt: TGCAGCGTTGGTTGGGCAGGGGATACGTACACTGAAGCTTTCTTT

abundance: -
j_gene: TRBJ2-5
v_gene: TRBV12-3/TRBV12-4
d_gene: -
CDR3aa: CASRGLPETQYF
CDR3nt: TGTGCCAGCAGAGGACTGCCAGAGACCCAGTACTTC

abundance: few
j_gene: TRBJ1-6
v_gene: TRBV20-1
d_gene: -
CDR3aa: CSAPSQIYNSPLHF
CDR3nt: TGCAGTGCTCCTTCACAGATTTATAATTCACCCCTCCACTTT

abundance: many
j_gene: TRBJ1-2
v_gene: TRBV7-2
d_gene: TRBD1
CDR3aa: CASSRGQNYGYTF
CDR3nt: TGTGCCAGCAGCCGGGGACAGAACTATGGCTACACCTTC

abundance: few
j_gene: TRBJ1-4
v_gene: TRBV7-9
d_gene: -
CDR3aa: CASSLANRKDEKLFF
CDR3nt: TGTGCCAGCAGCTTAGCGAACAGAAAGGATGAAAAACTGTTTTTT

abundance: many
j_gene: TRBJ1-5
v_gene: TRBV12-3/TRBV12-4
d_gene: -
CDR3aa: CASRDSSNQPQHF
CDR3nt: TGTGCCAGCAGAGACAGTTCTAATCAGCCCCAGCATTTT

abundance: -
j_gene: TRBJ1-5
v_gene: TRBV12-3/TRBV12-4
d_gene: -
CDR3aa: CASSFLDSNQPQHF
CDR3nt: TGTGCCAGCAGTTTTTTGGATAGCAATCAGCCCCAGCATTTT

abundance: few
j_gene: TRBJ1-2
v_gene: TRBV7-2
d_gene: TRBD1
CDR3aa: CASRATGTANYGYTF
CDR3nt: TGTGCCAGCAGAGCGACCGGGACAGCTAACTATGGCTACACCTTC

abundance: few
j_gene: TRBJ2-7
v_gene: TRBV12-3/TRBV12-4
d_gene: -
CDR3aa: CASRITPGFDGEQYF
CDR3nt: TGTGCCAGCAGAATAACCCCAGGGTTTGATGGCGAGCAGTACTTC

abundance: few
j_gene: TRBJ2-1
v_gene: TRBV12-3/TRBV12-4
d_gene: TRBD2
CDR3aa: CASRATSGGAYEQFF
CDR3nt: TGTGCCAGCAGGGCGACTAGCGGGGGGGCCTATGAGCAGTTCTTC

abundance: few
j_gene: TRBJ1-5
v_gene: TRBV20-1
d_gene: -
CDR3aa: CSASDGISNQPQHF
CDR3nt: TGCAGTGCTAGCGACGGAATTAGCAATCAGCCCCAGCATTTT

abundance: -
j_gene: TRBJ2-4
v_gene: TRBV12-3/TRBV12-4
d_gene: -
CDR3aa: CASSLGDLAKNIQYF
CDR3nt: TGTGCCAGCAGTTTGGGGGATTTGGCCAAAAACATTCAGTACTTC

abundance: few
j_gene: TRBJ2-2
v_gene: TRBV7-2
d_gene: TRBD2
CDR3aa: CASSGGRAPGELFF
CDR3nt: TGTGCCAGCAGCGGCGGGAGGGCCCCCGGGGAGCTGTTTTTT

abundance: few
j_gene: TRBJ2-1
v_gene: TRBV12-3/TRBV12-4
d_gene: -
CDR3aa: CASSQTQSGWNEQFF
CDR3nt: TGTGCCAGCAGTCAAACTCAAAGCGGATGGAATGAGCAGTTCTTC

abundance: -
j_gene: TRBJ2-3
v_gene: TRBV11-2
d_gene: -
CDR3aa: CASSLIIVLDPASRVTQYF
CDR3nt: TGTGCCAGCAGCTTAATTATAGTGTTGGATCCCGCAAGCCGGGTGACGCAGTATTTT

abundance: -
j_gene: TRBJ2-7
v_gene: TRBV29-1
d_gene: TRBD2
CDR3aa: CSVEEAGAFHEQYF
CDR3nt: TGCAGCGTTGAAGAGGCGGGAGCGTTCCACGAGCAGTACTTC

abundance: -
j_gene: TRBJ2-1
v_gene: TRBV6-5
d_gene: TRBD2
CDR3aa: CASSYFGGREQFF
CDR3nt: TGTGCCAGCAGTTACTTTGGCGGGAGAGAGCAGTTCTTC

abundance: -
j_gene: TRBJ2-1
v_gene: TRBV18
d_gene: -
CDR3aa: CASSPPKGGGRNEQFF
CDR3nt: TGTGCCAGCTCACCACCGAAAGGTGGGGGGAGAAATGAGCAGTTCTTC

abundance: -
j_gene: TRBJ2-7
v_gene: TRBV29-1
d_gene: -
CDR3aa: CSVVGQMAEQYF
CDR3nt: TGCAGCGTTGTCGGACAGATGGCCGAGCAGTACTTC

abundance: -
j_gene: TRBJ1-5
v_gene: TRBV20-1
d_gene: -
CDR3aa: CSAEAGISNQPQHF
CDR3nt: TGCAGTGCTGAGGCAGGGATAAGCAATCAGCCCCAGCATTTT

abundance: -
j_gene: TRBJ2-5
v_gene: TRBV12-3/TRBV12-4
d_gene: TRBD2
CDR3aa: CASRMVGAGRETQYF
CDR3nt: TGTGCCAGCAGGATGGTAGGAGCGGGGAGGGAGACCCAGTACTTC

abundance: few
j_gene: TRBJ2-3
v_gene: TRBV7-2
d_gene: TRBD1
CDR3aa: CASSLFRDRQYF
CDR3nt: TGTGCCAGCAGCTTATTCCGGGACAGGCAGTATTTT

abundance: -
j_gene: TRBJ2-7
v_gene: TRBV2
d_gene: TRBD2
CDR3aa: CATTRGGDYEQYF
CDR3nt: TGTGCCACAACCCGGGGGGGCGATTACGAGCAGTACTTC

abundance: many
j_gene: TRBJ1-1
v_gene: TRBV20-1
d_gene: TRBD1
CDR3aa: CSARGQGHTEAFF
CDR3nt: TGCAGTGCCCGGGGACAGGGACACACTGAAGCTTTCTTT